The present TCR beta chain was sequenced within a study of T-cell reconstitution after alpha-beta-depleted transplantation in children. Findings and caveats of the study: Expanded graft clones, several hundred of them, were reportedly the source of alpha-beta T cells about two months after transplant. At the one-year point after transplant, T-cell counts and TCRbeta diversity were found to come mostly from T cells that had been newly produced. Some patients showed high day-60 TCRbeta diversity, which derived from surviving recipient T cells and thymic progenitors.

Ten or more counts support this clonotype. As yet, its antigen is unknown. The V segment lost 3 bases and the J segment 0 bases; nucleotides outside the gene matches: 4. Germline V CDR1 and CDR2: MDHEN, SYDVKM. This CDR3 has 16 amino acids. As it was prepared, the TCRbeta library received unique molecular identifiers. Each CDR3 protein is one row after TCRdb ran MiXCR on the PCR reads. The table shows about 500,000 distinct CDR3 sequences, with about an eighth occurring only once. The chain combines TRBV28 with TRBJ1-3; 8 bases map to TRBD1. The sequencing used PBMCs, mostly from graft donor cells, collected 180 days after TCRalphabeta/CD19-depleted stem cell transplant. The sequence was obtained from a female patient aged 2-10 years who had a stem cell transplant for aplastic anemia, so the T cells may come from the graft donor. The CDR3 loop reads CASSFLDRDSGNTIYF. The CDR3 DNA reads TGTGCCAGCAGTTTTCTGGACAGGGACTCTGGAAACACCATATATTTT.